The 20 T cell receptor beta chains given below trace back to one sample, sequenced in a study of cytomegalovirus exposure and HLA in healthy donors. This table comes from immunoSEQ multiplex PCR, and its TCRdb copy is limited to in-frame clones, with some not included. The sample carries some 98,000 clones, roughly 85% recorded once. Sequenced input: PBMCs. Receptors were obtained from a woman aged 25 to 39 in good health and CMV-seronegative.

The gene calls are TRBV28 and TRBJ1-1; 10 positions agree with TRBD1. Germline lookup yields CDR1 MDHEN and CDR2 SYDVKM. V lost 7 bases and J lost 4; bases outside the gene matches: 3. The CDR3 is 13 residues long. CDR3 nucleotides: TGTGCCAGCACGCGGGACAGGGGCACTGAAGCTTTCTTT. This codes for CASTRDRGTEAFF.

J is TRBJ2-2 and V is TRBV6-6; D is unresolved. There are 14 residues in the CDR3. Between the trimmed V and J ends, which lost 6 bases and 0 bases, there was a span of 8 bases. The germline CDR1 and CDR2 sequences are MNHNY and SVGAGI (reference sequence). CDR3 nucleotides: TGTGCCAGCAGCCCCACTACGAACACCGGGGAGCTGTTTTTT. Its translation: CASSPTTNTGELFF.

V is TRBV29-1 and J is TRBJ2-7; 7 nucleotides match TRBD1. The CDR3 totals 12 residues. Germline V gives CDR1 SQVTM, CDR2 ANQGSEA. V shed 4 bases, J shed 4 bases, and the junction held 4 bases outside the gene matches. CDR3 in amino acids: CSVGQGDYEQYF. CDR3 sequence (DNA): TGCAGCGTTGGCCAGGGGGATTACGAGCAGTACTTC.

The genes are TRBV18 and TRBJ2-7; D is possibly TRBD2 (5 bases). CDR3 size: 13 residues. V was clipped by 1 base and J by 5 bases, with 9 bases between them. In germline, CDR1 is KGHSH, CDR2 LQKENI. The CDR3 DNA follows: TGTGCCAGCTCACCACTCGGGAACAACGAGCAGTACTTC. Translating it yields CASSPLGNNEQYF. The full variable domain, completed using reference TRBV18 and TRBJ2-7, is NAGVMQNPRHLVRRRGQEARLRCSPMKGHSHVYWYRQLPEEGLKFMVYLQKENIIDESGMPKERFSAEFPKEGPSILRIQQVVRGDSAAYFCASSPLGNNEQYFGPGTRLTVT.

As to this clone: The same CDR3 arises from other DNA sequences in this sample as well. The gene calls are TRBV5-1 and TRBJ2-5; maybe TRBD2 (6 bases). Germline loops: CDR1 SGHRS, CDR2 YFSETQ. The CDR3 consists of 14 residues. V lost 3 bases, J lost 1 base, and 10 bases lay in between. The CDR3 DNA reads as TGCGCCAGCAGCTGGGGACTGACCCAAGAGACCCAGTACTTC. It is translated as CASSWGLTQETQYF.

This clone was picked up a small number of times. CDR3 amino acids: CASSAPGNTEAFF. The CDR3 coding sequence is TGTGCCAGCAGTGCCCCAGGGAACACTGAAGCTTTCTTT. The chain joins TRBV2 to TRBJ1-1; no clear D. The V end was cut by 4 bases, the J end by 1 base, with 7 bases between. The CDR3 extends over 13 amino acids. Germline V lookup: CDR1 SNHLY, CDR2 FYNNEI.

This rearrangement joins TRBV18 to TRBJ2-7; 13 nucleotides match TRBD2. The CDR3 spans 15 residues. In germline, CDR1 is KGHSH, CDR2 LQKENI. The V gene end was trimmed by 6 bases and the J gene end by 6 bases; junction bases not matched to a gene: 8. The CDR3 DNA sequence: TGTGCCAGCTCCCCTCGACTAGCGGGAGGTACCGAGCAGTACTTC. Residues: CASSPRLAGGTEQYF.

This clone showed up just a few times. The chain combines TRBV28 with TRBJ1-4; 7 nucleotides align to TRBD1. J gave up 0 bases and V 10 bases, and 5 bases lay outside the gene matches. This CDR3 has 14 amino acids. The germline V gene has CDR1 MDHEN and CDR2 SYDVKM. CDR3 region: CATLGGATNEKLFF. CDR3 DNA sequence: TGTGCCACCCTAGGGGGCGCAACTAATGAAAAACTGTTTTTT.

The rearrangement links TRBV5-1 to TRBJ2-2; 7 bases are shared with TRBD1. Germline values: CDR1 SGHRS, CDR2 YFSETQ. This CDR3 is 15 amino acids long. Trimming removed 6 bases from V and 0 bases from J; junction bases left unmatched: 5. CDR3 DNA sequence: TGCGCCAGCACCCCCGGGACAGCGAACACCGGGGAGCTGTTTTTT. This encodes CASTPGTANTGELFF.

On this clone: The junction and the germline gene differ at one end; a read error may be behind it. The chain employs TRBV7-7 and TRBJ2-7, with unresolved D. This CDR3 is 14 amino acids long. From germline, CDR1 is SSHAT and CDR2 FNYEAQ (reference sequence). CDR3 DNA: TGTGCTAGCAGCTTACATGACACTTACTACGAGCAGTACTTC. This translates into CASSLHDTYYEQYF.

This clone was detected only once. The CDR3 here is CASSQGVRRSMSAMTPYEQYF. The CDR3 DNA reads TGCGCCAGCAGCCAAGGAGTGAGGCGATCCATGAGTGCCATGACGCCCTACGAGCAGTACTTC. The chain has TRBV4-3 and TRBJ2-7; D not certain. The CDR3 is 21 residues long. V was cut by 1 base and J by 2 bases, with 30 bases left in between. The germline V gene encodes CDR1 LGHNA and CDR2 YSLEER.

V is TRBV2 and J is TRBJ1-2, with 7 bases fitting TRBD1. Looked up from germline, CDR1 is SNHLY and CDR2 is FYNNEI. The CDR3 is 14 residues long. J was trimmed by 7 bases and V by 6 bases; bases with no gene match: 11. In DNA, the CDR3 is TGTGCCAGCAGCCTAAGACAGGGCCAAGTTGGCTACACCTTC. As protein: CASSLRQGQVGYTF.

This sequence joins TRBV12-5 and TRBJ1-1, with unresolved D. Germline V gene sequence: CDR1 LGHNT, CDR2 FRNRAP. CDR3 length equals 11 residues. V dropped 3 bases and J dropped 7 bases, with 6 bases sitting between them. CDR3 sequence reads: CASGLGLEAFF. Written as DNA, the CDR3 is TGTGCTAGTGGTTTAGGACTTGAAGCTTTCTTT.

This chain uses TRBV27 with TRBJ2-1; 8 bases line up with TRBD2. CDR1 is MNHEY and CDR2 is SMNVEV in the germline V gene (reference sequence). J gave up 5 bases and V 11 bases, and 11 bases lay outside the gene matches. This CDR3 region has 14 residues. This CDR3 reads CAVRRGGVNNEQFF. CDR3 bases: TGTGCCGTCCGCCGGGGGGGGGTGAACAATGAGCAGTTCTTC.

The V call is TRBV28, the J call TRBJ1-1, with D maybe TRBD1 (6 bases). V shed 3 bases and J shed 6 bases, with 14 bases lying between them. CDR1 is MDHEN, CDR2 SYDVKM, per germline. CDR3 length: 14 residues. Here the CDR3 reads CASSLEDKGAEAFF. The CDR3 region has the DNA TGTGCCAGCAGTTTGGAGGATAAGGGGGCTGAAGCTTTCTTT.

This rearrangement joins TRBV9 to TRBJ2-7, with 7 bases fitting TRBD1. Germline V gives CDR1 SGDLS, CDR2 YYNGEE. This CDR3 comprises 16 residues. The trim removed 4 bases at V and 2 bases at J, leaving 12 bases unmatched. CDR3 in amino acids: CASSPAPGTAAYEQYF. Written as DNA, the CDR3 is TGTGCCAGCAGCCCCGCGCCAGGGACAGCGGCCTACGAGCAGTACTTC.

The chain recombines TRBV9 with TRBJ1-4, with D possibly TRBD1 on 6 matching bases. The CDR3 spans 16 residues. Trimming removed 2 bases from V and 7 bases from J, with 18 bases in between. Germline CDR1 SGDLS, CDR2 YYNGEE. Here the CDR3 reads CASSVGKTGASEKLFF. The CDR3 DNA follows: TGTGCCAGCAGCGTGGGCAAGACAGGTGCCTCTGAAAAACTGTTTTTT.

The J gene is TRBJ2-1, the V gene TRBV28, with 7 positions matching TRBD2. Germline CDR1 is MDHEN and CDR2 is SYDVKM. This CDR3 region has 14 residues. V trimming: 6 bases; J trimming: 3 bases; junction bases outside the gene matches: 5. The CDR3 protein is CASSPGGGYNEQFF. CDR3 sequence (DNA): TGTGCCAGCAGCCCTGGCGGGGGCTACAATGAGCAGTTCTTC.

This chain connects TRBV11-3 to TRBJ2-1; TRBD2 might be the D (6 bases). Trimming removed 0 bases from V and 5 bases from J, with 11 bases in between. The V gene's germline CDR1 is SGHNT and CDR2 YENEEA. The CDR3 sequence is 15 residues long. The CDR3, as DNA: TGTGCCAGCAGCTTAGATGGGGGGAGCAACAATGAGCAGTTCTTC. This encodes CASSLDGGSNNEQFF.

The chain combines TRBV11-2 with TRBJ2-1; 10 bases line up with TRBD2. Germline V lookup: CDR1 SGHAT, CDR2 FQNNGV. Unmatched junction bases numbered 8, after V lost 4 bases and J lost 5 bases. The CDR3 sequence is 16 residues long. Here the CDR3 DNA reads TGTGCCAGCAGCTCGTCTAGCGGGAGCAAGAACAATGAGCAGTTCTTC. Translating gives CASSSSSGSKNNEQFF.